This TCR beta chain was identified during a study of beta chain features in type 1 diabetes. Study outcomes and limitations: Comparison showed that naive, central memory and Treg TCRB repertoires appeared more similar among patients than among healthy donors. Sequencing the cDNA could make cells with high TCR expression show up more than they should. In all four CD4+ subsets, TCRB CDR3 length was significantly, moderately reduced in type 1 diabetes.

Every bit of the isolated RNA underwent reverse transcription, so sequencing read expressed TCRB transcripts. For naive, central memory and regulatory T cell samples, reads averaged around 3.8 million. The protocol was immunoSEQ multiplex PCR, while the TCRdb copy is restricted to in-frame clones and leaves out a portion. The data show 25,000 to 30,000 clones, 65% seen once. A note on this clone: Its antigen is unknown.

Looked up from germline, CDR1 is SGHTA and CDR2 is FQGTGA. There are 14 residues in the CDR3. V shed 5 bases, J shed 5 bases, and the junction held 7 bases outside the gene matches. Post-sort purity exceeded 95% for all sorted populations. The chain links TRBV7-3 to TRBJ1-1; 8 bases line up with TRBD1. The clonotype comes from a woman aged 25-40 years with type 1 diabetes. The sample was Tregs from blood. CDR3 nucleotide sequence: TGTGCCAGCAGCCGACAGGGGATAGGGACTGAAGCTTTCTTT. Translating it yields CASSRQGIGTEAFF.